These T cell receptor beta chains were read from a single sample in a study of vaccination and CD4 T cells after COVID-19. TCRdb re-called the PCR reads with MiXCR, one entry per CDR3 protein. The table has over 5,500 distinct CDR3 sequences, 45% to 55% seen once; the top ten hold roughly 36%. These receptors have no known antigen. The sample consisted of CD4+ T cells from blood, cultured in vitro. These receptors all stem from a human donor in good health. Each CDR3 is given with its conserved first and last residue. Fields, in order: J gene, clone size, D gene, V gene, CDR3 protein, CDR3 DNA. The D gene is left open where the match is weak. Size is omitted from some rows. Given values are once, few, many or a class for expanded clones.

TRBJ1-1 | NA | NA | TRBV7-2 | CASSFGGFFTEAFF | TGTGCCAGCAGCTTTGGGGGCTTTTTCACTGAAGCTTTCTTT
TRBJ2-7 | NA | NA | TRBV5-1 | CASSEPRSYEQYF | TGCGCCAGCAGCGAACCCAGATCCTACGAGCAGTACTTC
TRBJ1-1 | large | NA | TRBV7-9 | CASRLQEENTEAFF | TGTGCCAGCAGATTACAGGAGGAGAACACTGAAGCTTTCTTT
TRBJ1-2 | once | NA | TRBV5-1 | CASRPNRDDGYTF | TGCGCCAGCCGGCCGAACAGAGATGATGGCTACACCTTC
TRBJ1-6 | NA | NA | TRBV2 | CASTTSQAANSPLHF | TGTGCCAGCACCACTTCGCAGGCAGCTAATTCACCCCTCCACTTT
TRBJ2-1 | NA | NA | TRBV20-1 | CSARERQLSYNEQFF | TGCAGTGCTAGAGAAAGACAGTTGAGCTACAATGAGCAGTTCTTC
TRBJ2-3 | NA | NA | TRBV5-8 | CASSPLGMPSTDAQYF | TGTGCCAGCAGCCCCCTGGGCATGCCTAGCACAGATGCGCAGTATTTT
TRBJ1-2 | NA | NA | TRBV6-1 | CASRTSGGQGGYTF | TGTGCCAGCAGGACTTCGGGGGGCCAGGGTGGCTACACCTTC
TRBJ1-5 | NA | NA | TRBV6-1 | CASTREFSNQPQHF | TGTGCCAGCACCAGGGAATTTAGCAATCAGCCCCAGCATTTT
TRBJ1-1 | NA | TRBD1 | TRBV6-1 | CASTQGGRDTEAFF | TGTGCCAGCACTCAGGGGGGCAGAGACACTGAAGCTTTCTTT
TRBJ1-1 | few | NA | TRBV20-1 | CSAEHRSTEAFF | TGCAGTGCTGAGCACCGGAGCACTGAAGCTTTCTTT
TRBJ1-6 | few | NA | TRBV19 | CASSIGQQNSPLHF | TGTGCCAGTAGTATAGGCCAGCAAAATTCACCCCTCCACTTT
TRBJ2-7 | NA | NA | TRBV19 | CASSITGFYEQYF | TGTGCCAGTAGTATTACAGGGTTCTACGAGCAGTACTTC
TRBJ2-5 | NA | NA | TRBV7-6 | CASSPTNAGSETQYF | TGTGCCAGCAGCCCAACTAACGCGGGGTCGGAGACCCAGTACTTC
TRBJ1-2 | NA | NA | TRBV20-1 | CSAITRPWGYTF | TGCAGTGCTATCACAAGGCCTTGGGGCTACACCTTC
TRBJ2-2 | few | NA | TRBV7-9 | CASSWAAVANTGELFF | TGTGCCAGCAGCTGGGCGGCAGTAGCGAACACCGGGGAGCTGTTTTTT
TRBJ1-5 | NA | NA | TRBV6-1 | CASSEARGGNQPQHF | TGTGCCAGCAGTGAAGCGCGGGGGGGCAATCAGCCCCAGCATTTT
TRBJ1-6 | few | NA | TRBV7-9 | CASSESDTLHF | TGTGCCAGCAGCGAAAGTGACACACTCCACTTT
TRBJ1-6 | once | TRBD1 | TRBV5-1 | CASSVRTGGDSPLHF | TGCGCCAGCAGCGTCCGGACAGGAGGGGACTCACCCCTCCACTTT
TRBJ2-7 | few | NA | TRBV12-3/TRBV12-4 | CASSKGPYEQYF | TGTGCCAGCAGTAAGGGGCCTTACGAGCAGTACTTC
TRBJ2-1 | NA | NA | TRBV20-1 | CSARRGTLHGEQFF | TGCAGTGCTAGAAGAGGGACACTTCACGGTGAGCAGTTCTTC
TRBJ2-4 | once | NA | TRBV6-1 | CASSKRDTGNIQYF | TGTGCCAGCAGTAAACGGGACACGGGGAACATTCAGTACTTC
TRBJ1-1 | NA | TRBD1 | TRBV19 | CASADRDNTEAFF | TGTGCCAGTGCTGACAGGGATAACACTGAAGCTTTCTTT
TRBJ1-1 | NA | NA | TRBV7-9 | CASSGPGRSLDTEAFF | TGTGCCAGCAGCGGGCCGGGACGGAGTCTAGACACTGAAGCTTTCTTT
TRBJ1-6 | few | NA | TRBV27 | CASSFGASSYNSPLHF | TGTGCCAGCAGTTTTGGGGCCAGCTCCTATAATTCACCCCTCCACTTT
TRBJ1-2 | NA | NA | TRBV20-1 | CSAEVWDGYTF | TGCAGTGCTGAGGTCTGGGATGGCTACACCTTC
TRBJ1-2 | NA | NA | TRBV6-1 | CASGGPGGYTF | TGTGCCAGCGGGGGGCCAGGTGGCTACACCTTC
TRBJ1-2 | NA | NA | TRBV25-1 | CASIGPAWSYGYTF | TGTGCCAGCATTGGGCCCGCGTGGTCCTATGGCTACACCTTC
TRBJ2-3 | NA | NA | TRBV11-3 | CASSLSRTDTQYF | TGTGCCAGCAGCTTATCTCGCACAGATACGCAGTATTTT
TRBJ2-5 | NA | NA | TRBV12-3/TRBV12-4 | CASREGPGETQYF | TGTGCCAGCAGGGAGGGGCCGGGAGAGACCCAGTACTTC
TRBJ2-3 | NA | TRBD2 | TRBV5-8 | CASSNTWASGGLDTQYF | TGTGCCAGCAGCAATACGTGGGCTAGCGGGGGTCTGGATACGCAGTATTTT
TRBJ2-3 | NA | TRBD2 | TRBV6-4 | CASSGSGGADTQYF | TGTGCCAGCAGTGGTAGCGGGGGGGCAGATACGCAGTATTTT
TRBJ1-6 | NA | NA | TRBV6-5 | CASSYSRNTWNSPLHF | TGTGCCAGCAGTTACTCCCGGAATACTTGGAATTCACCCCTCCACTTT
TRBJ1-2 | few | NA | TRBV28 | CASSLISGDRGYTF | TGTGCCAGCAGTCTAATCTCAGGCGATCGTGGCTACACCTTC
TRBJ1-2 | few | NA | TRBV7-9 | CASSLREDYGYTF | TGTGCCAGCAGCCTCAGGGAGGACTATGGCTACACCTTC
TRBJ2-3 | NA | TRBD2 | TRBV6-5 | CVSSSAGGRADTQYF | TGTGTCAGCAGTTCCGCGGGGGGCAGAGCAGATACGCAGTATTTT